This T cell receptor beta chain was sequenced for a study of T cell changes during pregnancy in multiple sclerosis. Trimming took 3 bases from V and 12 from J; bases not matched to a gene: 18. The length of the CDR3 is 15 residues. Germline-derived CDR1 and CDR2 are GTSNPN and SVGIG (reference sequence). TCRdb keeps only in-frame clones here, not all; method: immunoSEQ multiplex PCR. The table records around 70,000 clones, more than 75% of them present only once. This rearrangement joins TRBV30 to TRBJ2-7; 9 bases map to TRBD1. The sample here was peripheral blood, taken in the third trimester of pregnancy. This TCR was recovered from a female donor with multiple sclerosis, enrolled in a pregnancy study. CDR3 loop: CAWSVRRDRDSGGYF. As DNA, the CDR3 is TGTGCCTGGAGCGTACGAAGGGACAGGGATTCGGGCGGGTACTTC.